These T cell receptor beta chains were read from a single sample in a study of shared clonotypes between healthy human individuals. Assay: immunoSEQ multiplex PCR; the TCRdb copy retains only in-frame clones and omits some. This sample carries around 2.1 million clones, roughly 95% of them seen once, and the ten largest clones take 0.1% to 0.15%. The specimen was naive CD4+ T cells sorted from blood. These TCRs come from a man aged 18 to 30 in good health. Each CDR3 is given with its conserved first and last residue. The D gene is left open where the match is weak. Clone sizes are given selectively: once, few, many, or a class where the clone is expanded.

CDR3 protein	CDR3 DNA	D gene	clone size	V gene	J gene
CASSQGAEQFF	TGCGCCAGCAGCCAAGGAGCTGAGCAGTTCTTC	NA	once	TRBV4-3	TRBJ2-1
CASSPGTTQTQYF	TGTGCCAGCAGTCCCGGAACTACTCAGACCCAGTACTTC	NA	NA	TRBV28	TRBJ2-5
CASSEAGDYGYTF	TGTGCCAGCAGTGAAGCTGGGGACTATGGCTACACCTTC	NA	NA	TRBV6-1	TRBJ1-2
CASSPSRAGSNEQFF	TGTGCCAGCTCACCCTCCAGGGCGGGTAGCAATGAGCAGTTCTTC	NA	NA	TRBV18	TRBJ2-1
CAWRGGGAYNEQFF	TGTGCCTGGAGGGGCGGGGGAGCCTACAATGAGCAGTTCTTC	TRBD2	NA	TRBV30	TRBJ2-1
CASSLGQGRHEQYF	TGTGCCAGCAGCTTAGGACAGGGGAGGCACGAGCAGTACTTC	TRBD1	NA	TRBV7-2	TRBJ2-7
CASSLVRSTYEQYF	TGCGCCAGCAGCTTGGTGCGCAGTACCTACGAGCAGTACTTC	NA	NA	TRBV5-1	TRBJ2-7
CASRRGAAEKLFF	TGTGCCAGCCGACGCGGGGCAGCTGAAAAACTGTTTTTT	NA	NA	TRBV18	TRBJ1-4
CAWSLARAYNSPLHF	TGTGCCTGGAGCCTAGCCCGAGCCTATAATTCACCCCTCCACTTT	NA	NA	TRBV30	TRBJ1-6
CASSQAFGRAFF	TGCGCCAGCAGCCAAGCTTTCGGGCGTGCTTTCTTT	NA	NA	TRBV4-1	TRBJ1-1
CASTESAGTVNTEAFF	TGCGCCAGCACGGAATCGGCCGGGACGGTGAACACTGAAGCTTTCTTT	NA	NA	TRBV4-3	TRBJ1-1
CASSRTRGGTEAFF	TGCGCCAGCAGCCGTACGAGGGGTGGCACTGAAGCTTTCTTT	NA	NA	TRBV4-1	TRBJ1-1
CAWSVPRVQGARDEQYF	TGTGCCTGGAGTGTACCCCGGGTACAGGGGGCGCGGGACGAGCAGTACTTC	TRBD1	NA	TRBV30	TRBJ2-7
CASSSGGQETQYF	TGTGCCAGCAGTTCTGGCGGGCAAGAGACCCAGTACTTC	NA	once	TRBV19	TRBJ2-5
CASSSPTGGTGELFF	TGTGCCAGCAGTTCGCCGACAGGGGGCACCGGGGAGCTGTTTTTT	TRBD1	NA	TRBV5-4	TRBJ2-2
CASSLDALVPRYF	TGTGCCAGCAGCTTAGACGCGCTAGTCCCCCGGTATTTT	NA	NA	TRBV7-9	TRBJ2-3
CASSSGGYYNEQFF	TGTGCCAGCAGCTCCGGAGGGTATTACAATGAGCAGTTCTTC	NA	NA	TRBV7-6	TRBJ2-1
CVGNDEHSYNEQFF	TGTGTCGGCAACGACGAACACTCCTACAATGAGCAGTTCTTC	NA	NA	TRBV5-4	TRBJ2-1
CASSLRTIQSQETQYF	TGTGCCAGCAGCTTGAGGACTATACAATCCCAAGAGACCCAGTACTTC	NA	NA	TRBV5-6	TRBJ2-5
CASQPGGQGNYGYTF	TGCGCCTCCCAGCCAGGAGGGCAGGGGAACTATGGCTACACCTTC	NA	NA	TRBV5-1	TRBJ1-2
CAWSVRSGNTIYF	TGTGCCTGGAGTGTACGCAGCGGAAACACCATATATTTT	NA	NA	TRBV30	TRBJ1-3
CASSTGQGTGELFF	TGTGCCAGCAGTACGGGGCAGGGCACCGGGGAGCTGTTTTTT	NA	few	TRBV6-1	TRBJ2-2
CASRPGYIADTQYF	TGTGCCAGCAGGCCGGGCTATATTGCAGATACGCAGTATTTT	NA	NA	TRBV6-5	TRBJ2-3
CASSFRWGQDALLYTF	TGTGCCAGCAGCTTTCGTTGGGGCCAGGACGCACTCCTATACACCTTC	NA	NA	TRBV9	TRBJ1-2
CASSFSSGVQETQYF	TGTGCCAGCAGCTTTTCTAGCGGGGTACAAGAGACCCAGTACTTC	TRBD2	NA	TRBV7-2	TRBJ2-5
CASSSPGYGKNTIYF	TGTGCCAGCAGCTCTCCAGGGTATGGGAAAAACACCATATATTTT	NA	NA	TRBV28	TRBJ1-3
CASSERRQQETQYF	TGTGCCAGCAGTGAACGGCGTCAGCAAGAGACCCAGTACTTC	NA	NA	TRBV2	TRBJ2-5
CASSGSLDYEQYF	TGTGCCAGCAGTGGATCCCTTGACTACGAGCAGTACTTC	NA	NA	TRBV6-1	TRBJ2-7
CASSFSGTEAFF	TGTGCCAGCAGCTTCTCCGGCACTGAAGCTTTCTTT	NA	NA	TRBV2	TRBJ1-1
CASSPPAAGETQYF	TGTGCCAGCAGCCCCCCGGCGGCAGGGGAGACCCAGTACTTC	NA	NA	TRBV11-3	TRBJ2-5
CASGLLLAGAYEQYF	TGTGCTAGTGGTTTGCTTTTAGCGGGAGCCTACGAGCAGTACTTC	TRBD2	few	TRBV12-5	TRBJ2-7
CSVEALQSLNTEAFF	TGCAGCGTTGAAGCCTTACAGTCCCTGAACACTGAAGCTTTCTTT	NA	NA	TRBV29-1	TRBJ1-1
CAIADRGNQPQHF	TGTGCCATCGCAGACAGGGGGAATCAGCCCCAGCATTTT	TRBD1	NA	TRBV10-3	TRBJ1-5
CASSLAAGSSYNEQFF	TGTGCCAGCAGCTTAGCGGCTGGGAGCTCCTACAATGAGCAGTTCTTC	NA	NA	TRBV7-2	TRBJ2-1
CASSFAAGGSEQYF	TGTGCCAGCAGTTTTGCGGCAGGGGGGAGCGAGCAGTACTTC	NA	NA	TRBV28	TRBJ2-7
CASSLNWNRGGSGANVLTF	TGTGCCAGCAGCTTAAATTGGAACAGGGGAGGTTCTGGGGCCAACGTCCTGACTTTC	NA	NA	TRBV7-9	TRBJ2-6
CASSSTTTGVVQPQHF	TGTGCCAGCAGTTCGACGACGACAGGGGTGGTTCAGCCCCAGCATTTT	TRBD1	NA	TRBV27	TRBJ1-5
CASSVDRGNTEAFF	TGTGCCAGCAGTGTGGACAGGGGAAACACTGAAGCTTTCTTT	TRBD1	NA	TRBV2	TRBJ1-1
CASSADSGGSQETQYF	TGTGCCAGCAGCGCAGATAGCGGGGGATCGCAAGAGACCCAGTACTTC	TRBD2	NA	TRBV9	TRBJ2-5
CASSEQGAVTEAFF	TGTGCCAGCAGTGAGCAGGGGGCTGTCACTGAAGCTTTCTTT	TRBD1	NA	TRBV6-1	TRBJ1-1
CASSLGSGGNEKLFF	TGTGCCAGCAGCTTAGGATCGGGGGGTAATGAAAAACTGTTTTTT	NA	once	TRBV7-9	TRBJ1-4
CAWSRRLGHTEAFF	TGTGCCTGGAGCCGCCGCTTAGGACACACTGAAGCTTTCTTT	NA	NA	TRBV30	TRBJ1-1
CASSLGTGGVKNIQYF	TGTGCCAGCAGCTTAGGCACGGGAGGGGTCAAAAACATTCAGTACTTC	TRBD2	NA	TRBV7-2	TRBJ2-4
CASSPRDSNTGELFF	TGTGCCAGCAGCCCCCGGGACTCGAACACCGGGGAGCTGTTTTTT	NA	NA	TRBV9	TRBJ2-2
CASREGQGNSPLHF	TGTGCCAGCAGGGAGGGACAGGGAAATTCACCCCTCCACTTT	TRBD1	NA	TRBV2	TRBJ1-6
CASSGAPRGSNYGYTF	TGTGCCAGCAGTGGGGCCCCCCGAGGGTCCAACTATGGCTACACCTTC	NA	NA	TRBV6-4	TRBJ1-2
CASRIGTGGFSEQYF	TGTGCCAGCAGGATAGGGACCGGGGGGTTTAGTGAGCAGTACTTC	TRBD2	NA	TRBV6-1	TRBJ2-7
CASTLLAANTGELFF	TGTGCCAGTACTCTGCTAGCTGCGAACACCGGGGAGCTGTTTTTT	NA	NA	TRBV19	TRBJ2-2
CASSPQQDRAYGYTF	TGCGCCAGCAGCCCGCAGCAGGACAGGGCCTATGGCTACACCTTC	TRBD1	few	TRBV4-1	TRBJ1-2
CASSQPGQTYEQYF	TGTGCCAGCTCACAACCGGGACAGACCTACGAGCAGTACTTC	TRBD1	once	TRBV18	TRBJ2-7
CASRPNRGWGETQYF	TGTGCCAGCAGGCCAAACAGGGGTTGGGGTGAGACCCAGTACTTC	TRBD1	NA	TRBV5-6	TRBJ2-5
CASRKDRDLRPQHF	TGTGCCAGTAGGAAGGACAGGGACTTACGTCCCCAGCATTTT	TRBD1	NA	TRBV19	TRBJ1-5
CASTLSSHSTDTQYF	TGTGCCAGTACCCTCTCCTCCCATAGCACAGATACGCAGTATTTT	NA	NA	TRBV19	TRBJ2-3